Listed below are T cell receptor beta chains from one sample, sequenced in a study of regulatory T cells in long-lasting Graves disease. TCRdb itself ran the multiplex PCR reads through MiXCR, one entry per CDR3 protein. The sample shows over 350,000 distinct CDR3 sequences, approximately 14% of them seen only once. These records were also assigned to another study, of T cells in Graves' hyperthyroidism and ophthalmopathy.

The sample consisted of peripheral blood mononuclear cells (PBMCs), taken at new diagnosis, from a patient treated with antithyroid drugs. The receptors shown here come from a woman aged 50 to 60 with Graves disease. The CDR3 runs from the conserved cysteine through the conserved F or W. Fields, in order: V gene, D gene, clone size, CDR3 length, J gene, CDR3 DNA, CDR3 protein. The D gene is left open where the match is weak. Clone size is not always given. Where it is, it says once, few, many or a class for expanded clones.

>TRBV29-1|NA|many|11|TRBJ2-1
TGCAGCGTAACCGGAGACAATGAGCAGTTCTTC
CSVTGDNEQFF
>TRBV7-9|NA|many|16|TRBJ2-1
TGTGCCAGCAGCTTTTTCGGGTGGGGTGGAGACAATGAGCAGTTCTTC
CASSFFGWGGDNEQFF
>TRBV12-3/TRBV12-4|NA|many|12|TRBJ2-2
TGTGCCAGCAGTCCCCCGTTTGGGGAGCTGTTTTTT
CASSPPFGELFF
>TRBV6-1|NA|many|18|TRBJ2-7
TGTGCCAGCAGCCCGGCGGGGAGGGTTCCTTCAGGGGCCTACGAGCAGTACTTC
CASSPAGRVPSGAYEQYF
>TRBV27|TRBD1|many|18|TRBJ1-4
TGTGCCAGCAGCTTCACCGGGACAGGGGTTTCAACTAATGAAAAACTGTTTTTT
CASSFTGTGVSTNEKLFF
>TRBV29-1|TRBD2|many|16|TRBJ2-2
TGCAGCGTGAGGGGGACTAGCGGGGCGAACACCGGGGAGCTGTTTTTT
CSVRGTSGANTGELFF
>TRBV20-1|TRBD2|few|15|TRBJ2-1
TGCAGTGCTAGAGGCTCGGCGGGAGGGTTGCATGAGCAGTTCTTC
CSARGSAGGLHEQFF
>TRBV9|TRBD2|many|17|TRBJ2-1
TGTGCCAGCAGCGGATATAGCGGGAGGGCCGGGGACAATGAGCAGTTCTTC
CASSGYSGRAGDNEQFF
>TRBV6-5|NA|many|14|TRBJ2-2
TGTGCCAGCAGTTACGCGCGGAACACCGGGGAGCTGTTTTTT
CASSYARNTGELFF
>TRBV5-1|NA|NA|15|TRBJ2-5
TGCGCCAGCAATCACCCGGCGGGCCCACAAGAGACCCAGTACTTC
CASNHPAGPQETQYF
>TRBV29-1|NA|few|12|TRBJ2-5
TGCAGCGTCGGAAAATCACAAGAGACCCAGTACTTC
CSVGKSQETQYF
>TRBV18|TRBD1|NA|15|TRBJ1-4
TGTGCCAGCTCACAAACCGGGACAGGGACTGAAAAACTGTTTTTT
CASSQTGTGTEKLFF
>TRBV10-2|TRBD2|many|20|TRBJ2-1
TGCGCCAGCAGTGCCCTGCTGGCACAGACTAGCGGGAGTAACTACAATGAGCAGTTCTTC
CASSALLAQTSGSNYNEQFF
>TRBV10-3|TRBD2|many|17|TRBJ2-1
TGTGCCATCAGTGCCTTCGGGGGTAGCGGGAGGGGAGATGAGCAGTTCTTC
CAISAFGGSGRGDEQFF
>TRBV12-3/TRBV12-4|TRBD1|many|17|TRBJ2-7
TGTGCCAGCAGTTTAGGCCCGGACAGGGTTCGAGGCTACGAGCAGTACTTC
CASSLGPDRVRGYEQYF
>TRBV6-5|NA|many|16|TRBJ2-3
TGTGCCAGCAGTTACTCGACAAGAGTCCTCACAGATACGCAGTATTTT
CASSYSTRVLTDTQYF
>TRBV2|TRBD1|many|16|TRBJ2-1
TGTGCCAGCAGTGAGCCGGTGGACAGGGCGTACAATGAGCAGTTCTTC
CASSEPVDRAYNEQFF
>TRBV6-2/TRBV6-3|NA|many|16|TRBJ2-1
TGTGCCAGCAGTAGGGGCGGGTGGAAGACCTACAATGAGCAGTTCTTC
CASSRGGWKTYNEQFF
>TRBV6-1|NA|many|13|TRBJ2-2
TGTGCCGCCAAGGCGGGGGTTGCCGGGACAATGTTTTTT
CAAKAGVAGTMFF
>TRBV28|NA|many|14|TRBJ2-7
TGTGCCAGCAGTGCTCTTGGGGTTAGCTACGAGCAGTACTTC
CASSALGVSYEQYF
>TRBV25-1|NA|many|13|TRBJ2-7
TGTGCCAGCAGTGAATTGCTTCCCTACGAGCAGTACTTC
CASSELLPYEQYF
>TRBV20-1|TRBD2|few|17|TRBJ2-3
TGCAGTGCTAGAGATCCCCGCATGGCTAGCGGGACAGATACGCAGTATTTT
CSARDPRMASGTDTQYF
>TRBV10-1|TRBD1|few|13|TRBJ1-2
TGCGCCAGCAGTGGACAGGGAAGCTATGGCTACACCTTC
CASSGQGSYGYTF
>TRBV20-1|NA|NA|13|TRBJ2-7
TGCAGTGCAACGGGACCCAGGGGATACGAGCAGTACTTC
CSATGPRGYEQYF
>TRBV5-5|NA|NA|16|TRBJ2-1
TGTGCCAGCAGCCTGGGTATTTCAGGGGGGACAAATGAGCAGTTCTTC
CASSLGISGGTNEQFF
>TRBV30|NA|many|13|TRBJ1-4
TGTGCCTGGAGTCATCTGAGCCTTGAAAAACTGTTTTTT
CAWSHLSLEKLFF
>TRBV6-9|TRBD2|NA|16|TRBJ2-3
TGTGCCAGCAGTTCCTCGGGACTAGCGGGAGGCGGTACGCAGTATTTT
CASSSSGLAGGGTQYF
>TRBV29-1|TRBD1|NA|13|TRBJ2-7
TGCAGCGTAGGGGACAGGGGGCGGTACGAGCAGTACTTC
CSVGDRGRYEQYF
>TRBV9|TRBD2|NA|16|TRBJ2-5
TGTGCCAGCAGCGCGACTAGCGGGAGTCCGCAAGAGACCCAGTACTTC
CASSATSGSPQETQYF
>TRBV3-1|NA|few|12|TRBJ1-4
TGTGCCAGCAGCCTCTCGAGTGAAAAACTGTTTTTT
CASSLSSEKLFF
>TRBV28|NA|many|15|TRBJ2-1
TGTGCCAGCAGTGCTACAGTTCTATCCCGTAATGAGCAGTTCTTC
CASSATVLSRNEQFF
>TRBV19|TRBD1|NA|15|TRBJ1-6
TGTGCCAGTAGTCCTTGGACAGGCTTTAATACACCCCTCCACTTT
CASSPWTGFNTPLHF
>TRBV30|TRBD1|many|14|TRBJ1-1
TGTGCCTGGAGCAGAGACAGGGACAAAACTGAAGCTTTCTTT
CAWSRDRDKTEAFF
>TRBV19|NA|NA|15|TRBJ2-7
TGTGCCAGTAGTATAGTCTGGGGGGCAGCCTACGAGCAGTACTTC
CASSIVWGAAYEQYF
>TRBV7-3|NA|many|14|TRBJ2-1
TGTGCCAGCAGCGCACGGGGACGGGATCCTGAGCAGTTCTTC
CASSARGRDPEQFF
>TRBV18|NA|many|13|TRBJ1-1
TGTGCCAGCTCACCAGGAGAGAACACTGAAGCTTTCTTT
CASSPGENTEAFF
>TRBV6-1|TRBD1|many|17|TRBJ1-1
TGTGCCAGCAGGGCCGTGGGGCAGGGGGCGCGAGAACTTGAAGCTTTCTTT
CASRAVGQGARELEAFF
>TRBV29-1|NA|few|18|TRBJ1-6
TGCAGCGTTGAAGTCTCGGGAACGTCGGTCCTCTATAATTCACCCCTCCACTTT
CSVEVSGTSVLYNSPLHF
>TRBV6-1|NA|NA|14|TRBJ2-5
TGTGCCAGCAGCGACGGACAGCTGCAAGAGACCCAGTACTTC
CASSDGQLQETQYF
>TRBV7-2|NA|NA|16|TRBJ1-3
TGTGCCAGCAGCTTAGCGATGTGGGGAGCTCCTAACACCATATATTTT
CASSLAMWGAPNTIYF
>TRBV7-9|TRBD1|NA|17|TRBJ1-6
TGTGCCAGCAGCTTAGGCACCCGGGACAGATATAATTCACCCCTCCACTTT
CASSLGTRDRYNSPLHF
>TRBV3-1|TRBD2|many|16|TRBJ2-5
TGTGCCAGCAGCCAAGGACTAGCGGAAGACCAAGAGACCCAGTACTTC
CASSQGLAEDQETQYF
>TRBV7-3|NA|NA|13|TRBJ1-1
TGTGCCAGCAGCTTAGGGACGCTTCCAGAAGCTTTCTTT
CASSLGTLPEAFF
>TRBV7-7|TRBD2|many|15|TRBJ2-5
TGTGCCAGCAGCTTTACTAGCGGGCCCCAAGAGACCCAGTACTTC
CASSFTSGPQETQYF
>TRBV6-1|TRBD1|many|17|TRBJ2-7
TGTGCCAGCAGTGAAGTTGACAGGGAAACCCATGACGACGAGCAGTACTTC
CASSEVDRETHDDEQYF
>TRBV5-1|NA|many|15|TRBJ1-1
TGCGCCAGCAGCTTACAGGGCGCTGCGAACACTGAAGCTTTCTTT
CASSLQGAANTEAFF
>TRBV2|NA|many|14|TRBJ1-1
TGTGCCAGCAGTGAAGTCTTACGGGGCACTGAAGCTTTCTTT
CASSEVLRGTEAFF
>TRBV19|NA|many|13|TRBJ2-1
TGTGCCAGTTCTCGGGACCAGAACAATGAGCAGTTCTTC
CASSRDQNNEQFF
>TRBV6-5|TRBD1|NA|15|TRBJ2-7
TGTGCCAGCAGTTCCGACAGGGCCACCCGTGGCGAGCAGTACTTC
CASSSDRATRGEQYF
>TRBV28|TRBD1|NA|15|TRBJ2-7
TGTGCCAGCAGGGCAGACAGGGTAATGTCCTACGAGCAGTACTTC
CASRADRVMSYEQYF
>TRBV27|NA|many|15|TRBJ2-7
TGTGCCAGCAGTTTGAGTACAGGCGGCACCTACGAGCAGTACTTC
CASSLSTGGTYEQYF
>TRBV18|TRBD1|NA|16|TRBJ1-4
TGTGCCAGCTCACCATTTCGGGACAGGGGGGCTGAAAAACTGTTTTTT
CASSPFRDRGAEKLFF
>TRBV2|TRBD2|NA|14|TRBJ2-2
TGTGCCAGCAGTGCGGGACTATACACCGGGGAGCTGTTTTTT
CASSAGLYTGELFF
>TRBV5-1|NA|many|15|TRBJ2-5
TGCGCCAGCAGGCAGGGAGCGAACCAACAAGAGACCCAGTACTTC
CASRQGANQQETQYF
>TRBV28|NA|NA|13|TRBJ1-2
TGTGCCAGCAGTTTCGACGGGCACTATGGCTACACCTTC
CASSFDGHYGYTF